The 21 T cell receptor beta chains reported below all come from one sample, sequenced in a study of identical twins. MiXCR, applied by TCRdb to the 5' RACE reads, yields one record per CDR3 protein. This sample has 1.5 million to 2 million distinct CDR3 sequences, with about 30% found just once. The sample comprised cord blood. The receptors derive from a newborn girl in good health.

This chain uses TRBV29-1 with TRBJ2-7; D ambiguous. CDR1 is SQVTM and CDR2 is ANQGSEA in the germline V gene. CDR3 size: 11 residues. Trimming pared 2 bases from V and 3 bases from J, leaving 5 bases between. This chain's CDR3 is CSVESLYEQYF. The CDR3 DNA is TGCAGCGTTGAATCACTCTACGAGCAGTACTTC.

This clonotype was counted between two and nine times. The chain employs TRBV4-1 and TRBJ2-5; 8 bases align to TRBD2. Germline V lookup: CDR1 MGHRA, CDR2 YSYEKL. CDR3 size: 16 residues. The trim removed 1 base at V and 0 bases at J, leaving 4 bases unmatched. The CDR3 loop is CASSQGGGRYQETQYF. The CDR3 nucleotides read TGCGCCAGCAGCCAAGGTGGCGGGAGGTACCAAGAGACCCAGTACTTC.

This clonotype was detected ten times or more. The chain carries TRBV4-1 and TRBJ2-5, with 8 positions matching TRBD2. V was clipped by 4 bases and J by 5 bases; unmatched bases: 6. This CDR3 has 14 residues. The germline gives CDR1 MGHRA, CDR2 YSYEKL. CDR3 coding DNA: TGCGCCAGCAGCCGAACTAGCGGCGGGGAGACCCAGTACTTC. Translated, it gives CASSRTSGGETQYF.

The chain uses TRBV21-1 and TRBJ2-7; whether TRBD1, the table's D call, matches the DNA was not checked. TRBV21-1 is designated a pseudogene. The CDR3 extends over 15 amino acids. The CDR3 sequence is CASMIPRDSSYEQYF. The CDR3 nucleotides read TGTGCCAGCATGATACCCCGGGACAGCAGCTACGAGCAGTACTTC.

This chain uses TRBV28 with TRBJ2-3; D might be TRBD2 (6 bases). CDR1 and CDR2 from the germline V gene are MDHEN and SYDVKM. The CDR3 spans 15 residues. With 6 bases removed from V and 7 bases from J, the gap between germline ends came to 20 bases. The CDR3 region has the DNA TGTGCCAGCAGAAAGGGCGGGATCCCTCCATATACGCAGTATTTT. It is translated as CASRKGGIPPYTQYF.

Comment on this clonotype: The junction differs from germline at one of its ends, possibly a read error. The DNA of the CDR3 is TGTGCCAACAGTACAGGGGGGTTATACGAGCAGTACTTC. This translates into CANSTGGLYEQYF. The V gene is TRBV28, the J gene TRBJ2-4; 8 positions agree with TRBD1. The better agreement between TRBJ2-7 and the DNA end casts doubt on the J call. CDR3 size: 13 residues. Germline CDR1 and CDR2: MDHEN and SYDVKM.

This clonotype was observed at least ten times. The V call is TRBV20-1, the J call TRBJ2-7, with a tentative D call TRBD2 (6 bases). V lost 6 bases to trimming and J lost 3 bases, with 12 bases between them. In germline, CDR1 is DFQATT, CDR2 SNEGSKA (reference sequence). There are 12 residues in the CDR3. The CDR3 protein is CSAPGLYYEQYF. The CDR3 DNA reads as TGCAGTGCCCCTGGACTATACTACGAGCAGTACTTC.

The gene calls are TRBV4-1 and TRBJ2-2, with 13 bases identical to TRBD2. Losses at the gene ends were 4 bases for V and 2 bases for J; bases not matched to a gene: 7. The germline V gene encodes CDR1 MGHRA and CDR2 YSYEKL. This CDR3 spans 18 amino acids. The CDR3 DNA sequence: TGCGCCAGCAGCCCCTTGGGACTAGCGGGAAAAAACACCGGGGAGCTGTTTTTT. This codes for CASSPLGLAGKNTGELFF.

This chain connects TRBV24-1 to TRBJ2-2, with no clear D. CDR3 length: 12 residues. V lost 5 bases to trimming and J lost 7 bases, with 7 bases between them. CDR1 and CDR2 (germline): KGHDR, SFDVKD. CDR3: CATSARNGELFF. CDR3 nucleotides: TGTGCCACCAGTGCCAGGAACGGGGAGCTGTTTTTT.

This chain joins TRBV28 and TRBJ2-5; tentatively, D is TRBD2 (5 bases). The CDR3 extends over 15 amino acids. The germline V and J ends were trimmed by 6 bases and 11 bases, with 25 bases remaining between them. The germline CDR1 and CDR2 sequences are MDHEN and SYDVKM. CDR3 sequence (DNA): TGTGCCAGCAGACCCCGACTAACTATTTACAATGAGCAGTACTTC. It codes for CASRPRLTIYNEQYF.

CDR3 region: CASSLTLATYNEQYF. CDR3 DNA: TGTGCCAGCAGCCTTACACTAGCTACCTACAATGAGCAGTACTTC. The V and J genes are TRBV9 and TRBJ2-5; a possible D gene is TRBD2 (6 bases). The CDR3 loop spans 15 amino acids. The germline V gene has CDR1 SGDLS and CDR2 YYNGEE. The V and J ends lost 4 bases and 11 bases respectively, with 24 bases between them.

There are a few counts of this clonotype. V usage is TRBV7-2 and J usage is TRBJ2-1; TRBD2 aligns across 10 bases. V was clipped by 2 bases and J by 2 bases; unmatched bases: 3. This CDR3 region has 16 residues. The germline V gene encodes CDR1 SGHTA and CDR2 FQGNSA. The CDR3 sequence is CASSLTGTSAYNEQFF. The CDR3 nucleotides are TGTGCCAGCAGCTTAACCGGGACTAGCGCCTACAATGAGCAGTTCTTC.

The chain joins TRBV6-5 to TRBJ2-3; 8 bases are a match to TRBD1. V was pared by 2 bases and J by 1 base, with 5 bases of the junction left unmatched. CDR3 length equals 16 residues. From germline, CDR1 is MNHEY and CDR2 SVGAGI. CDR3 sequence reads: CASSYSQGACTDTQYF. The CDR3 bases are TGTGCCAGCAGTTACAGTCAGGGGGCTTGCACAGATACGCAGTATTTT.

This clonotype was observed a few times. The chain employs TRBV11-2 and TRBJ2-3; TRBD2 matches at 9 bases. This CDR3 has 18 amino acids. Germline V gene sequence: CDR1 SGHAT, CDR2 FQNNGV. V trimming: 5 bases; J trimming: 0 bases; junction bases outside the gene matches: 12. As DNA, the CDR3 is TGTGCCAGCAGCCCAAGCCCCGTGGGACTAGCTAGCACAGATACGCAGTATTTT. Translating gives CASSPSPVGLASTDTQYF. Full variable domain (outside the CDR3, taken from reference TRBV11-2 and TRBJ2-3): EAGVAQSPRYKIIEKRQSVAFWCNPISGHATLYWYQQILGQGPKLLIQFQNNGVVDDSQLPKDRFSAERLKGVDSTLKIQPAKLEDSAVYLCASSPSPVGLASTDTQYFGPGTRLTVL.

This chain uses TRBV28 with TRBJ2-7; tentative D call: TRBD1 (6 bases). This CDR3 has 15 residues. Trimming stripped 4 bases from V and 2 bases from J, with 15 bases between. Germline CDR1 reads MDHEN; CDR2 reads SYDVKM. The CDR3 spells CASSSADRPTYEQYF. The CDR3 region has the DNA TGTGCCAGCAGTTCAGCCGACAGGCCCACCTACGAGCAGTACTTC.

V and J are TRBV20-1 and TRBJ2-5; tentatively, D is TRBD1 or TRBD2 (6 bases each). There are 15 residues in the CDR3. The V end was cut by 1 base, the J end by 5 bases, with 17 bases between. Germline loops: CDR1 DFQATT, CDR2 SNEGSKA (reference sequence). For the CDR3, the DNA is TGCAGTGCTAGAGGCTACCGGGGGCGGGCGGAGACCCAGTACTTC. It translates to CSARGYRGRAETQYF.

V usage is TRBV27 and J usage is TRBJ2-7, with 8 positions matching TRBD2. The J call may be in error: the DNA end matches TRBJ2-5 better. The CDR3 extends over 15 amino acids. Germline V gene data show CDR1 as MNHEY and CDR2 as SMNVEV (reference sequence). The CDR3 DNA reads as TGTGCCAGCAGTTTGGTGACTAGCGCGGGGGAGACCCAGTACTTC. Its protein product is CASSLVTSAGETQYF.

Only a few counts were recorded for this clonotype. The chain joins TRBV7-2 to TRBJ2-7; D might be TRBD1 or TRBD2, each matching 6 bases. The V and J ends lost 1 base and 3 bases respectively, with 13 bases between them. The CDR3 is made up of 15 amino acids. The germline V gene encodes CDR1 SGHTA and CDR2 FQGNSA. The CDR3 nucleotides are TGTGCCAGCAGCTTAGTGGGGGGCAGGAACTACGAGCAGTACTTC. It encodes CASSLVGGRNYEQYF. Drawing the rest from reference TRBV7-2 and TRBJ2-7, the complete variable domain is GAGVSQSPSNKVTEKGKDVELRCDPISGHTALYWYRQSLGQGLEFLIYFQGNSAPDKSGLPSDRFSAERTGGSVSTLTIQRTQQEDSAVYLCASSLVGGRNYEQYFGPGTRLTVT.

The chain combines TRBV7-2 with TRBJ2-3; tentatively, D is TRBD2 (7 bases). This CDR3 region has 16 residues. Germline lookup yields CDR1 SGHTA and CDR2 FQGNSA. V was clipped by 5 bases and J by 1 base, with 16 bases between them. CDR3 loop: CASSTLRGGRTDTQYF. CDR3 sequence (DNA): TGTGCCAGCAGCACTCTTAGGGGGGGGCGCACAGATACGCAGTATTTT.

CDR3 DNA: TGTGCCAGCAGCTTAGGTCGCGGGGGGCCACGCACAGATACGCAGTATTTT. Amino acids: CASSLGRGGPRTDTQYF. The rearrangement links TRBV13 to TRBJ2-3, with 8 bases that match TRBD2. Germline V gene lookup returns CDR1 PRHDT and CDR2 FYEKMQ (reference sequence). V trimming: 0 bases; J trimming: 1 base; junction bases outside the gene matches: 6. There are 17 residues in the CDR3.

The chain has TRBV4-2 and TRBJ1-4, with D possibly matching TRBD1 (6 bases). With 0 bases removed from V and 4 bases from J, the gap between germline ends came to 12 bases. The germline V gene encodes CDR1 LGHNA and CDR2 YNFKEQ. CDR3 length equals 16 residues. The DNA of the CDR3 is TGTGCCAGCAGCCAAGATCCCCAGGGGAGTAATGAAAAACTGTTTTTT. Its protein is CASSQDPQGSNEKLFF.